This TCR beta chain was profiled in a study of shared clonotypes between healthy human individuals. With 1 base clipped from V and 3 bases from J, the junction kept 2 bases outside the gene matches. This CDR3 contains 15 residues. From germline, CDR1 is GTSNPN and CDR2 SVGIG (reference sequence). Only CD45RO-negative cells positively selected for CCR7 counted as naive CD8 cells, so terminally differentiated effector memory CD45RA+ cells were excluded. The protocol was immunoSEQ multiplex PCR, while the TCRdb copy is restricted to in-frame clones and leaves out a portion. The sample shows more than 600,000 clones, 92% of them seen only once.

The sequence was obtained from a man aged 25 to 40 in good health. The chain carries TRBV30 and TRBJ2-1; 11 bases are shared with TRBD1. The material sequenced was naive CD8+ T cells sorted from blood. CDR3: CAWSAGTGGYNEQFF. CDR3 DNA: TGTGCCTGGAGTGCCGGGACAGGGGGCTACAATGAGCAGTTCTTC. Full variable domain (remainder filled in from reference TRBV30 and TRBJ2-1): SQTIHQWPATLVQPVGSPLSLECTVEGTSNPNLYWYRQAAGRGLQLLFYSVGIGQISSEVPQNLSASRPQDRQFILSSKKLLLSDSGFYLCAWSAGTGGYNEQFFGPGTRLTVL.